The TCR beta chain under discussion was sequenced for a study of cytomegalovirus exposure and HLA in healthy donors. Study conclusions and caveats: The study recorded 150 to 200 TCR beta chains that were cytomegalovirus-associated. A later analysis, which compared TCR beta chains of equal frequency, found the HLA-associated ones more clonally expanded.

About this clone itself: Antigen: not known.

CDR1 is SGHNT and CDR2 is YYREEE in the germline V gene (reference sequence). V was pared by 7 bases and J by 6 bases, with 16 bases between. The CDR3 runs 13 residues. With 60 Vbeta and 13 Jbeta primers, the PCR was carried out. Here immunoSEQ multiplex PCR was the method, and the copy in TCRdb shows in-frame clones only, minus some. The table lists about 130,000 clones, just under 75% of them singletons. What was sequenced was PBMCs. V usage is TRBV5-4 and J usage is TRBJ1-2; D is perhaps TRBD1 (5 bases). The receptor was isolated from a man aged 35 to 55 in good health and CMV-seropositive. CDR3 residues: CASSLAGMDGYTF. The CDR3, as DNA: TGTGCCAGCTCACTAGCAGGGATGGATGGCTACACCTTC.